Below are 19 T cell receptor beta chains sequenced from a single sample in a study of blood T cells in healthy people across ages. The authors ran a second PCR of 7 to 11 cycles using a sample-barcoded 5' primer and a J-beta primer mix. TCRdb analysed the 5' RACE reads with MiXCR anew, one entry per CDR3 protein. Among about 1.7 million distinct CDR3 sequences listed, 28% were seen once. The source material was blood. All receptors derive from a woman aged 30 to 39 in good health.

V and J are TRBV28 and TRBJ2-5; 10 bases match TRBD2. J lost 1 base, V lost 3 bases, and 5 bases had no gene match. Germline V gene sequence: CDR1 MDHEN, CDR2 SYDVKM. The CDR3 is made up of 16 amino acids. CDR3 amino acids: CASSFGLAGAQETQYF. The CDR3 DNA reads as TGTGCCAGCAGTTTTGGGCTAGCGGGGGCCCAAGAGACCCAGTACTTC.

This chain uses TRBV4-1 with TRBJ2-1, with D maybe TRBD1 (5 bases). The CDR3 loop spans 15 amino acids. Looked up from germline, CDR1 is MGHRA and CDR2 is YSYEKL. The V and J ends lost 0 bases and 2 bases respectively, with 8 bases between them. The chain's CDR3 is CASSQDATAYNEQFF. DNA for the CDR3: TGCGCCAGCAGCCAAGACGCGACAGCCTACAATGAGCAGTTCTTC.

A note on this clonotype: A much larger clone lies a single base off, so this may be a read error. The chain links TRBV20-1 to TRBJ1-6, with a possible D match to TRBD1 (6 bases). The germline gives CDR1 DFQATT, CDR2 SNEGSKA (reference sequence). The CDR3 has 13 residues. The CDR3 sequence: CSARDTINSSLHF. CDR3 in DNA: TGCAGTGCTCGGGACACCATAAATTCATCCCTCCACTTT.

The chain is built from TRBV5-1 and TRBJ2-1; 10 nucleotides align to TRBD1. CDR1 is SGHRS and CDR2 is YFSETQ in the germline V gene. The junction had 16 bases not matched to a gene; V was cut back by 4 bases and J by 6 bases. There are 18 residues in the CDR3. CDR3 coding DNA: TGCGCCAGCAGCGGCCAGGGACAGGGGTCCCGAATAGTCAATGAGCAGTTCTTC. Its translation: CASSGQGQGSRIVNEQFF.

This clonotype was observed many times. The chain links TRBV6-4 to TRBJ1-4; D gene ambiguous. V was pared by 6 bases and J by 0 bases, with 8 bases between. The CDR3 loop spans 14 amino acids. Germline CDR1 is MRHNA and CDR2 is SNTAGT. CDR3 bases: TGTGCCAGCAGGAAGGATGCAACTAATGAAAAACTGTTTTTT. Translating gives CASRKDATNEKLFF.

This clonotype was counted many times. The gene calls are TRBV27 and TRBJ2-7, with TRBD2 matching 7 bases. J gave up 2 bases and V 6 bases, and 7 bases lay outside the gene matches. The CDR3 extends over 14 amino acids. Germline CDR1 reads MNHEY; CDR2 reads SMNVEV (reference sequence). The CDR3, as DNA: TGTGCCAGCAGCTCCAGAGCGGGGCCCTACGAGCAGTACTTC. This gives the protein CASSSRAGPYEQYF.

This clonotype showed up many times. The rearrangement joins TRBV4-1 to TRBJ2-1, with 9 nucleotides matching TRBD2. This CDR3 spans 14 amino acids. V lost 3 bases, J lost 7 bases, and 4 bases stayed unmatched. Germline loops: CDR1 MGHRA, CDR2 YSYEKL. The CDR3 protein is CASSHSGGRNEQFF. The CDR3 DNA sequence: TGCGCCAGCAGCCACAGCGGGGGGAGGAATGAGCAGTTCTTC.

The chain recombines TRBV11-2 with TRBJ1-1; D might be TRBD1 (5 bases). Germline CDR1 and CDR2: SGHAT and FQNNGV. There are 16 residues in the CDR3. With 5 bases removed from V and 7 bases from J, the gap between germline ends came to 23 bases. For the CDR3, the DNA is TGTGCCAGCAGCCCCCGTGCTGGGACCAAGAAGTATGAAGCTTTCTTT. Translation gives CASSPRAGTKKYEAFF. Drawing the rest from reference TRBV11-2 and TRBJ1-1, the complete variable domain is EAGVAQSPRYKIIEKRQSVAFWCNPISGHATLYWYQQILGQGPKLLIQFQNNGVVDDSQLPKDRFSAERLKGVDSTLKIQPAKLEDSAVYLCASSPRAGTKKYEAFFGQGTRLTVV.

The chain couples TRBV2 to TRBJ2-1; 8 bases are shared with TRBD1. Germline CDR1 reads SNHLY; CDR2 reads FYNNEI. This CDR3 is built from 16 residues. V trimming: 6 bases; J trimming: 1 base; junction bases outside the gene matches: 8. The CDR3 DNA follows: TGTGCCAGCAGCAACCCAGGGGGCCGGTCCTACAATGAGCAGTTCTTC. Translation: CASSNPGGRSYNEQFF.

This clonotype was counted a single time. The chain has TRBV7-3 and TRBJ1-1, with a tentative D call TRBD1 (6 bases). Germline lookup yields CDR1 SGHTA and CDR2 FQGTGA. The CDR3 spans 15 residues. Trimming removed 5 bases from V and 5 bases from J, with 18 bases in between. CDR3 sequence: CASSPNGGARTEAFF. The CDR3 DNA follows: TGTGCCAGCAGCCCAAATGGGGGGGCGCGGACTGAAGCTTTCTTT. Using reference TRBV7-3 and TRBJ1-1 for the parts outside the CDR3, the full variable domain is GAGVSQTPSNKVTEKGKYVELRCDPISGHTALYWYRQSLGQGPEFLIYFQGTGAADDSGLPNDRFFAVRPEGSVSTLKIQRTERGDSAVYLCASSPNGGARTEAFFGQGTRLTVV.

The CDR3 here is CASSSDRASAGELFF. In nucleotides, the CDR3 is TGTGCCAGCAGTTCCGACAGGGCGAGTGCCGGGGAGCTGTTTTTT. This chain joins TRBV6-5 and TRBJ2-2; 7 bases are shared with TRBD1. V shed 4 bases, J shed 6 bases, and the junction held 8 bases outside the gene matches. The CDR3 consists of 15 residues. Per the germline V gene, CDR1 is MNHEY and CDR2 is SVGAGI.

In this sample, this clonotype turned up many times. The V call is TRBV7-2, the J call TRBJ2-7; D unclear. CDR3 length: 13 residues. Per the germline V gene, CDR1 is SGHTA and CDR2 is FQGNSA. V lost 1 base and J lost 5, with 9 bases in between. CDR3 amino acids: CASSLVVIHEQYF. The CDR3 DNA is TGTGCCAGCAGCTTAGTGGTAATCCACGAGCAGTACTTC. The full variable domain, completed using reference TRBV7-2 and TRBJ2-7, is GAGVSQSPSNKVTEKGKDVELRCDPISGHTALYWYRQSLGQGLEFLIYFQGNSAPDKSGLPSDRFSAERTGGSVSTLTIQRTQQEDSAVYLCASSLVVIHEQYFGPGTRLTVT.

The genes are TRBV5-1 and TRBJ2-4; the match to TRBD1 covers 9 bases. With the DNA end fitting TRBJ2-7 better, the J assignment may be wrong. Germline CDR1 and CDR2: SGHRS and YFSETQ. CDR3 length equals 15 residues. The CDR3 protein is CASSYVGQGPHEQYF. The CDR3 region has the DNA TGCGCCAGCAGCTACGTGGGACAGGGTCCCCACGAGCAGTACTTC.

This clonotype was picked up a small number of times. This chain joins TRBV20-1 and TRBJ2-3; D uncertain. V gave up 3 bases and J gave up 5 bases, with 12 bases separating them. This CDR3 comprises 13 residues. CDR1 is DFQATT, CDR2 SNEGSKA, per germline (reference sequence). CDR3 bases: TGCAGTGCTAGGTACCGCTCGGGAGATACGCAGTATTTT. It is translated as CSARYRSGDTQYF.

The V gene is TRBV20-1, the J gene TRBJ1-1; TRBD1 matches 8 bases. There are 15 residues in the CDR3. Germline CDR1 DFQATT, CDR2 SNEGSKA (reference sequence). The V gene end was trimmed by 0 bases and the J gene end by 1 base; junction bases not matched to a gene: 4. The CDR3 here is CSARDLGTGNTEAFF. Written as DNA, the CDR3 is TGCAGTGCTAGAGATTTAGGGACAGGGAACACTGAAGCTTTCTTT.

In its sample, this clonotype was seen a few times. The gene calls are TRBV25-1 and TRBJ1-2; D is possibly TRBD1 (6 bases). The CDR3 totals 14 residues. The V end was cut by 2 bases, the J end by 8 bases, with 15 bases between. In germline, CDR1 is MGHDK, CDR2 SYGVNS. The CDR3 loop is CASSEIWQGKGYTF. DNA for the CDR3: TGTGCCAGCAGTGAAATCTGGCAGGGGAAGGGCTACACCTTC.

Ten or more counts support this clonotype. The chain links TRBV6-2 or TRBV6-3 to TRBJ1-2, with D uncertain. Trimming removed 2 bases at V and 5 bases at J, with 9 bases between. This CDR3 has 13 residues. CDR1 is MNHEY, CDR2 SVGEGT, per germline. Here the CDR3 DNA reads TGTGCCAGCAGTTACGAGGGAGTTTATGGCTACACCTTC. Protein product: CASSYEGVYGYTF.

The chain has TRBV2 and TRBJ2-6; D call uncertain. The germline V gene encodes CDR1 SNHLY and CDR2 FYNNEI. CDR3 length: 15 amino acids. Trimming removed 4 bases from V and 2 bases from J, with 9 bases in between. CDR3 sequence: CASSVTDPGANVLTF. The CDR3 nucleotides are TGTGCCAGCAGTGTAACAGATCCTGGGGCCAACGTCCTGACTTTC.

The chain couples TRBV9 to TRBJ2-2; 11 positions match TRBD2. This CDR3 region has 18 residues. CDR1 and CDR2 (germline): SGDLS, YYNGEE. Trimming took 0 bases from V and 0 from J; bases not matched to a gene: 4. The CDR3 here is CASSVGLAGGPNTGELFF. CDR3 DNA sequence: TGTGCCAGCAGCGTAGGGCTAGCGGGAGGACCGAACACCGGGGAGCTGTTTTTT.